These T cell receptor beta chains were read from a single sample in a study of early T cells in non-severe SARS-CoV-2 infection. MiXCR was run by TCRdb on the 5' RACE reads, yielding one entry per CDR3 protein. The table includes 55,000 to 85,000 distinct CDR3 sequences, 9% to 10% detected once. The sample here was whole blood, taken at baseline. The origin of the receptors is an adult who was a healthcare worker with PCR-confirmed SARS-CoV-2 infection or an uninfected control (not recorded which). Both conserved end residues are part of each CDR3. A D gene is named only where the DNA matches it firmly. Part of the rows lack a size; the others show once, few, many or a class for expanded clones.

v_gene: TRBV11-2
d_gene: .
abundance: many
j_gene: TRBJ1-1
CDR3nt: TGTGCCAGCAGCCAGGCCGGGGCCGAAGCTTTCTTT
CDR3aa: CASSQAGAEAFF

v_gene: TRBV20-1
d_gene: .
abundance: many
j_gene: TRBJ1-4
CDR3nt: TGCAGTGCTCCCGTTAATGAAAAACTGTTTTTT
CDR3aa: CSAPVNEKLFF

v_gene: TRBV6-1
d_gene: .
abundance: .
j_gene: TRBJ2-5
CDR3nt: TGTGCCAGCAGTGAAGTGGTCGCCCCGGGGACCCAGTACTTC
CDR3aa: CASSEVVAPGTQYF

v_gene: TRBV7-2
d_gene: TRBD2
abundance: many
j_gene: TRBJ2-1
CDR3nt: TGTGCCAGCAGCCGAGACACTAGCGGGAGTTCTTTCTTC
CDR3aa: CASSRDTSGSSFF

v_gene: TRBV7-2
d_gene: .
abundance: once
j_gene: TRBJ2-7
CDR3nt: TGTGCCAGCAGCTTAGCGTCTGGCTCCCACCCTGAGGGGCAGTACTTC
CDR3aa: CASSLASGSHPEGQYF

v_gene: TRBV7-7
d_gene: .
abundance: many
j_gene: TRBJ1-4
CDR3nt: TGTGCCAGCAGCTTAGTGGGGTGGAATGAAAAACTGTTTTTT
CDR3aa: CASSLVGWNEKLFF

v_gene: TRBV6-5
d_gene: .
abundance: many
j_gene: TRBJ1-1
CDR3nt: TGTGCCAGCAGTCCCCGACCTATACTAGGGGAAGCTTTCTTT
CDR3aa: CASSPRPILGEAFF

v_gene: TRBV21-1
d_gene: .
abundance: few
j_gene: TRBJ2-1
CDR3nt: TGTGCCAGCAGCAATGGGGTACTAGGGTCCTACAATGAGCAGTTCTTC
CDR3aa: CASSNGVLGSYNEQFF

v_gene: TRBV5-6
d_gene: .
abundance: many
j_gene: TRBJ1-5
CDR3nt: TGTGCCAGCAGCTTCTACAGGGTTGACAATCAGCCCCAGCATTTT
CDR3aa: CASSFYRVDNQPQHF

v_gene: TRBV19
d_gene: TRBD1
abundance: .
j_gene: TRBJ1-5
CDR3nt: TGTGCCAGTAGTATTGAAGGGACAGGTAGCAATCAGCCCCAGCATTTT
CDR3aa: CASSIEGTGSNQPQHF

v_gene: TRBV7-9
d_gene: .
abundance: .
j_gene: TRBJ2-7
CDR3nt: TGTGCCAGTACCGCGTCACCGTACGAGCAGTACTTC
CDR3aa: CASTASPYEQYF

v_gene: TRBV7-2
d_gene: .
abundance: few
j_gene: TRBJ2-3
CDR3nt: TGTGCCAGCAGCTTGGTCAACGGAGAAACGCAGTATTTT
CDR3aa: CASSLVNGETQYF

v_gene: TRBV14
d_gene: TRBD2
abundance: .
j_gene: TRBJ2-1
CDR3nt: TGTGCCAGCAGCCAAGGACTAGCGGGTTACAATGAGCAGTTCTTC
CDR3aa: CASSQGLAGYNEQFF

v_gene: TRBV19
d_gene: .
abundance: .
j_gene: TRBJ2-3
CDR3nt: TGTGCCAGTAGTACCCAACAAGCGGGAGATACGCAGTATTTT
CDR3aa: CASSTQQAGDTQYF

v_gene: TRBV27
d_gene: .
abundance: .
j_gene: TRBJ1-2
CDR3nt: TGTGCCAGCAGTATGACCGGCCTTAACTTGCGAGGCTACACCTTC
CDR3aa: CASSMTGLNLRGYTF

v_gene: TRBV28
d_gene: TRBD1
abundance: many
j_gene: TRBJ1-1
CDR3nt: TGTGCCAGCAGTTTAAGTACAGGGGACGCTTTCTTT
CDR3aa: CASSLSTGDAFF